This T cell receptor (beta chain) was captured by sequencing in a study of graft-versus-host responses after intestinal transplantation. Study-wide background: Among the recipients, transplants were multivisceral, liver-intestinal, or isolated intestinal. The recipients all started with anti-thymocyte globulin induction and then took tacrolimus and steroids for 3 to 4 years.

As for this clone: What it binds is unknown.

The assay was immunoSEQ multiplex PCR, and TCRdb's table has in-frame clones only and misses some. The profile shows about 51,000 clones, 95% of them singletons. This CDR3 comprises 12 residues. Germline-derived CDR1 and CDR2 are SGDLS and YYNGEE. J was trimmed by 7 bases and V by 3 bases; bases with no gene match: 0. Study observations and caveats: Association was observed between peak circulating GvH clone levels and early post-transplant HvG declines. Patients with graft-donor T cell macrochimerism had high graft-versus-host to host-versus-graft clonal ratios in allografts.

The material sequenced was unstimulated CD8+ T cells sorted from spleen or lymph node cells, taken before transplant. The receptor's source is a human donor who was the organ donor for an intestinal transplant. The chain recombines TRBV9 with TRBJ2-2, with 7 bases lining up with TRBD2. The CDR3 bases are TGTGCCAGCAGCGGGACTAGCGGGGAGCTGTTTTTT. Protein: CASSGTSGELFF.